The 25 T cell receptor beta chains reported below all come from one sample, sequenced in a study of CD8 T cells in Susac syndrome. Reverse transcription of roughly 0.5 to 1 ug RNA was performed with random hexamers. MiXCR, run by TCRdb on the immunoSEQ multiplex PCR reads, gives a single entry per CDR3 protein. Altogether about 290,000 distinct CDR3 sequences are present, 70% to 90% being singletons, with the ten largest covering around 0.21%. Sequenced sample: CD8+ T cells from PBMCs. The receptors stem from a human donor with multiple sclerosis.

The V and J genes are TRBV7-6 and TRBJ1-2; D is undetermined. Deletions cut 1 base from V and 4 bases from J, with 16 bases between. The CDR3 is 16 residues long. The germline CDR1 and CDR2 sequences are SGHVS and FNYEAQ. The chain's CDR3 is CASSLGPADRPYGYTF. CDR3 in DNA: TGTGCCAGCAGCTTAGGCCCCGCGGACCGTCCCTATGGCTACACCTTC.

This clonotype appeared once. The chain carries TRBV28 and TRBJ1-2; the D is unclear. The CDR3 is 16 residues long. Germline V gene sequence: CDR1 MDHEN, CDR2 SYDVKM. With 4 bases removed from V and 0 bases from J, the gap between germline ends came to 15 bases. CDR3 in amino acids: CASSSPSGGTNYGYTF. The CDR3 DNA reads TGTGCCAGCAGTTCCCCGAGTGGAGGGACTAACTATGGCTACACCTTC.

V is TRBV2 and J is TRBJ2-1, with D possibly being TRBD2 (5 bases). V lost 8 bases and J 1 base, leaving 12 bases between the germline ends. The CDR3 spans 14 residues. CDR1 and CDR2 from the germline V gene are SNHLY and FYNNEI. The CDR3 DNA reads as TGTGCCAGCCTGGACTGGGCGTCCTACAATGAGCAGTTCTTC. Translated: CASLDWASYNEQFF.

V gene TRBV27 combines with J gene TRBJ2-3, with D unresolved. CDR1 is MNHEY, CDR2 SMNVEV, per germline (reference sequence). The germline V and J ends were trimmed by 2 bases and 6 bases, with 12 bases remaining between them. The CDR3 has 14 amino acids. The CDR3 reads CASSLQDQADTQYF. CDR3 in DNA: TGTGCCAGCAGTTTACAAGATCAGGCGGATACGCAGTATTTT.

This clonotype has only one observation. The rearrangement uses TRBV4-2 and TRBJ2-4, with a tentative D call TRBD2 (6 bases). V was trimmed by 4 bases and J by 2 bases, leaving 27 bases between them. From germline, CDR1 is LGHNA and CDR2 YNFKEQ. This CDR3 is 20 amino acids long. The CDR3 bases are TGTGCCAGCAGCCCTGTTATCAGGGTAGCGGATAGTTTTACCAAAAACATTCAGTACTTC. Its protein product is CASSPVIRVADSFTKNIQYF.

The V gene is TRBV28, the J gene TRBJ2-6; D remains ambiguous. This CDR3 contains 16 residues. V was pared by 4 bases and J by 0 bases, with 10 bases between. CDR1 is MDHEN, CDR2 SYDVKM, per germline. The CDR3 coding sequence is TGTGCCAGCAGTTATACGGGTTACTCTGGGGCCAACGTCCTGACTTTC. Translated, it gives CASSYTGYSGANVLTF.

V is TRBV19 and J is TRBJ1-2; the D gene is possibly TRBD1 (5 bases). Trimming shortened V by 6 bases and J by 4 bases, and 15 bases separated the two germline ends. This CDR3 contains 14 residues. Germline V gives CDR1 LNHDA, CDR2 SQIVND (reference sequence). CDR3 sequence: CASSAAAGSYGYTF. CDR3 in DNA: TGTGCCAGTAGCGCAGCTGCAGGGTCCTATGGCTACACCTTC. The full variable domain, its missing parts supplied by reference TRBV19 and TRBJ1-2, is DGGITQSPKYLFRKEGQNVTLSCEQNLNHDAMYWYRQDPGQGLRLIYYSQIVNDFQKGDIAEGYSVSREKKESFPLTVTSAQKNPTAFYLCASSAAAGSYGYTFGSGTRLTVV.

V usage is TRBV12-3 or TRBV12-4 and J usage is TRBJ1-2; TRBD1 matches 10 bases. This CDR3 region has 14 residues. Germline trimming cut 5 bases from V and 4 bases from J; bases unmatched to any gene: 4. CDR3 residues: CASSPGTGVYGYTF. The CDR3 region has the DNA TGTGCCAGCAGTCCCGGGACAGGGGTCTATGGCTACACCTTC.

The chain couples TRBV4-3 to TRBJ1-2; a possible D gene is TRBD1 (5 bases). The CDR3 runs to 15 residues. The V and J ends lost 1 base and 0 bases respectively, with 9 bases between them. CDR1 and CDR2 (germline): LGHNA, YSLEER. CDR3 DNA sequence: TGCGCCAGCAGCCAAGCAGGGCCCTCTAACTATGGCTACACCTTC. Protein sequence: CASSQAGPSNYGYTF.

The chain recombines TRBV30 with TRBJ1-1, with D hard to call. The V gene lost 2 bases and the J gene lost 1 base, with 8 bases spanning the gap. The CDR3 totals 13 residues. Germline V lookup: CDR1 GTSNPN, CDR2 SVGIG (reference sequence). CDR3 sequence: CAWSIRRNTEAFF. In DNA, the CDR3 is TGTGCCTGGAGTATTCGGAGGAACACTGAAGCTTTCTTT.

This chain connects TRBV4-3 to TRBJ1-1; D might be TRBD1 (6 bases). Germline CDR1 is LGHNA and CDR2 is YSLEER. V was cut by 0 bases and J by 5 bases, with 16 bases left in between. The CDR3 runs 16 residues. The CDR3 reads CASSQDPRQGRTEAFF. In DNA, the CDR3 is TGCGCCAGCAGCCAAGATCCGAGGCAGGGGAGGACTGAAGCTTTCTTT.

V is TRBV28 and J is TRBJ2-4, with D unclear. The V and J ends lost 1 base and 8 bases respectively, with 15 bases between them. CDR3 length equals 15 residues. Germline V gene data show CDR1 as MDHEN and CDR2 as SYDVKM. The CDR3 sequence: CASSLLIGTIDIQYF. CDR3 coding DNA: TGTGCCAGCAGTTTATTAATAGGCACGATTGACATTCAGTACTTC.

The chain is built from TRBV19 and TRBJ1-1; 9 bases map to TRBD1. Germline V gene lookup returns CDR1 LNHDA and CDR2 SQIVND (reference sequence). V gave up 5 bases and J gave up 5 bases; unmatched junction bases: 6. The CDR3 is 14 amino acids. CDR3 loop: CASSLDRGKTEAFF. As DNA, the CDR3 is TGTGCCAGTAGTCTCGACAGGGGGAAAACTGAAGCTTTCTTT.

The V and J genes are TRBV27 and TRBJ1-2; D gene unclear. V lost 3 bases, J lost 2 bases, and 7 bases lay in between. The CDR3 has 13 residues. Germline V CDR1 and CDR2: MNHEY, SMNVEV (reference sequence). CDR3 DNA: TGTGCCAGCAGTTTTGGGTTCAACTATGGCTACACCTTC. Its translation is CASSFGFNYGYTF.

This chain connects TRBV6-5 to TRBJ2-1, with 10 positions matching TRBD2. In germline, CDR1 is MNHEY, CDR2 SVGAGI. This CDR3 spans 15 amino acids. The V and J ends lost 6 bases and 7 bases, in that order; junction bases with no gene match: 9. The CDR3 DNA reads as TGTGCCAGCAGCCGAGAGCGGGAGGGGAGGAATGAGCAGTTCTTC. Its protein is CASSREREGRNEQFF.

Here the CDR3 DNA reads TGTGCCAGCAGTATCACCCGGGAGGCTGAGGGTCAGCCCCAGCATTTT. This codes for CASSITREAEGQPQHF. The chain combines TRBV28 with TRBJ1-5; D is unresolved. Deletions cut 5 bases from V and 6 bases from J, with 20 bases between. The germline V gene has CDR1 MDHEN and CDR2 SYDVKM. The CDR3 has 16 residues.

V usage is TRBV30 and J usage is TRBJ1-2; D unresolved. With 0 bases removed from V and 8 bases from J, the gap between germline ends came to 13 bases. The CDR3 is made up of 13 amino acids. The germline V gene has CDR1 GTSNPN and CDR2 SVGIG (reference sequence). The CDR3 DNA reads TGTGCCTGGAGTGTAGGACTAAAAGGGGGCTACACCTTC. Its translation: CAWSVGLKGGYTF.

For the CDR3, the DNA is TGTGCCACCAGCTACCGTGACGGGGACGAGCAGTACTTC. This encodes CATSYRDGDEQYF. This chain links TRBV24-1 with TRBJ2-7, with a weak D call TRBD2 (5 bases). The CDR3 runs 13 residues. The germline CDR1 and CDR2 sequences are KGHDR and SFDVKD. The V end lost 7 bases, the J end lost 5 bases, and 14 bases lay between the germline ends.

Notes on this clonotype: This likely comes from a read error, as the CDR3 has no conserved phenylalanine or tryptophan at its end. The DNA is left out, because the CDR3 cannot be placed on it with certainty; the CDR3 is given as TCRdb lists it. The rearrangement links TRBV20-1 to TRBJ2-1; the table names TRBD1, a call not compared with the DNA. The CDR3 has 13 amino acids, counting both end residues. CDR1 and CDR2 (germline): DFQATT, SNEGSKA (reference sequence). This chain's CDR3 is CSARDRTTLEITV.

The chain employs TRBV13 and TRBJ2-5, with no clear D. The CDR3 is 16 residues long. The V gene's germline CDR1 is PRHDT and CDR2 FYEKMQ (reference sequence). The V end lost 3 bases, the J end lost 5 bases, and 19 bases lay between the germline ends. CDR3 nucleotides: TGTGCCAGCAGCTTGCGTATTAGCAGGTTTGGGGAGACCCAGTACTTC. It is translated as CASSLRISRFGETQYF.

V is TRBV28 and J is TRBJ1-1; perhaps TRBD1 as D (5 bases). Trimming pared 1 base from V and 1 base from J, leaving 10 bases between. CDR1 MDHEN and CDR2 SYDVKM come from the germline V gene. The CDR3 loop spans 15 amino acids. Here the CDR3 reads CASSLLWQGNTEAFF. CDR3 coding DNA: TGTGCCAGCAGTTTATTATGGCAGGGGAACACTGAAGCTTTCTTT.

The J gene is TRBJ2-1, the V gene TRBV19; D is possibly TRBD1 (5 bases). Germline V CDR1 and CDR2: LNHDA, SQIVND (reference sequence). This CDR3 has 14 amino acids. Between the trimmed V and J ends, which lost 3 bases and 9 bases, there was a span of 15 bases. DNA for the CDR3: TGTGCCAGTAGTATGAGCGCAGGGAAGGTTGAGCAGTTCTTC. It yields the protein CASSMSAGKVEQFF.

This chain uses TRBV4-2 with TRBJ2-1; TRBD2 agrees at 14 bases. The germline V gene encodes CDR1 LGHNA and CDR2 YNFKEQ. There are 16 residues in the CDR3. V lost 3 bases, J lost 7 bases, and 5 bases stayed unmatched. The chain's CDR3 is CASSQRGTSGSNEQFF. The CDR3 coding sequence is TGTGCCAGCAGCCAGAGGGGGACTAGCGGGAGTAATGAGCAGTTCTTC.

This chain connects TRBV6-6 to TRBJ1-2; tentatively, D is TRBD1 (5 bases). This CDR3 comprises 15 residues. Trimming removed 0 bases at V and 2 bases at J, with 10 bases between. CDR1 is MNHNY and CDR2 is SVGAGI in the germline V gene (reference sequence). The CDR3 DNA sequence: TGTGCCAGCAGTTACTCCCCCAACAGGAACTATGGCTACACCTTC. Translation: CASSYSPNRNYGYTF.

The chain is built from TRBV28 and TRBJ2-2; D may be TRBD2 (5 bases). Germline-derived CDR1 and CDR2 are MDHEN and SYDVKM. Trimming pared 1 base from V and 2 bases from J, leaving 8 bases between. This CDR3 spans 15 amino acids. CDR3 sequence: CASSLFGVNTGELFF. CDR3 nucleotides: TGTGCCAGCAGTTTATTCGGGGTCAACACCGGGGAGCTGTTTTTT.